The clone carrying this TCR beta chain was detected ten times or more. The V gene lost 5 bases and the J gene lost 2 bases, with 16 bases spanning the gap. Germline CDR1 and CDR2: LNHDA and SQIVND (reference sequence). This CDR3 spans 15 amino acids. Amplified TCR beta CDR3 regions came from RNA transcripts. The TCR CDR3 was amplified in a first-round RT-PCR using the HTBI primer set. TCRdb used MiXCR to reprocess the multiplex PCR reads, holding one entry per CDR3 protein. Altogether about 270,000 distinct CDR3 sequences are present, about 25% being singletons, with the ten largest covering about a third. This record comes from a study of T cells in Graves' hyperthyroidism and ophthalmopathy.

The V gene is TRBV19, the J gene TRBJ2-7, with D perhaps matching TRBD1 or TRBD2 (5 bases each). The TCR comes from a woman aged 40 to 50 with Graves' ophthalmopathy. Sequencing was performed on blood. CDR3 sequence (DNA): TGTGCCAGTAGTCTTAATATGGGGGTGGCCTACGAGCAGTACTTC. Protein product: CASSLNMGVAYEQYF. The variable domain in full, with the rest retrieved from reference TRBV19 and TRBJ2-7, is DGGITQSPKYLFRKEGQNVTLSCEQNLNHDAMYWYRQDPGQGLRLIYYSQIVNDFQKGDIAEGYSVSREKKESFPLTVTSAQKNPTAFYLCASSLNMGVAYEQYFGPGTRLTVT.